This TCR beta chain is drawn from a study of blood T cell repertoires in COVID-19. Study-wide background: Both acute and convalescent COVID-19 samples were obtained from the United States, Italy and Spain.

V lost 0 bases and J lost 4, with 13 bases in between. This CDR3 has 15 amino acids. CDR1 and CDR2 (germline): SGHKS, YYEKEE (reference sequence). In the original workflow: From reference gene primer amplification, estimates of nucleated cell counts were derived. Profiled with immunoSEQ multiplex PCR; TCRdb holds only in-frame clones, not every one. V, J and clone size were drawn from that table, and D and trimming were deduced from the DNA. The sample records about 120,000 clones, 80% to 85% being singletons. The rearrangement uses TRBV5-5 and TRBJ2-5, with D perhaps matching TRBD1 (5 bases). Sequencing was carried out using peripheral blood. The receptor was derived from a woman aged 50 to 60 with acute or convalescent COVID-19. CDR3 bases: TGTGCCAGCAGCTTGGCGGGTGTGGGGCGAGAGACCCAGTACTTC. It codes for CASSLAGVGRETQYF. Full variable domain (outside the CDR3, taken from reference TRBV5-5 and TRBJ2-5): DAGVTQSPTHLIKTRGQQVTLRCSPISGHKSVSWYQQVLGQGPQFIFQYYEKEERGRGNFPDRFSARQFPNYSSELNVNALLLGDSALYLCASSLAGVGRETQYFGPGTRLLVL.